The next 24 T cell receptor beta chains were all read from a single sample in a study of T-cell reconstitution after alpha-beta-depleted transplantation in children. TCRbeta library preparation incorporated unique molecular identifiers. TCRdb reanalysed the PCR reads using MiXCR and keeps one entry per CDR3 protein. The sample has hundreds of thousands of distinct CDR3 sequences; around 14% are singletons. Sequences were derived from PBMCs, sampled before TCRalphabeta/CD19-depleted stem cell transplant. Receptor source: a girl aged 2 to 10 with congenital amegakaryocytic thrombocytopenia, due to receive a stem cell transplant.

The chain's CDR3 is CASLSSGVYEQYF. The CDR3 nucleotides are TGTGCCAGCTTGTCCAGCGGGGTCTACGAGCAGTACTTC. The rearrangement uses TRBV12-3 or TRBV12-4 and TRBJ2-7; 7 bases fit TRBD2. The CDR3 length is 13 residues. The V gene end was trimmed by 8 bases and the J gene end by 3 bases; junction bases not matched to a gene: 7.

There are many counts of this clonotype. The chain uses TRBV6-5 and TRBJ2-7; 12 bases line up with TRBD2. This CDR3 region has 16 residues. From germline, CDR1 is MNHEY and CDR2 SVGAGI. Germline trimming cut 2 bases from V and 5 bases from J; bases unmatched to any gene: 7. The CDR3, as DNA: TGTGCCAGCAGTTACGAGGCTAGCGGGAGGGGGCACGAGCAGTACTTC. Protein product: CASSYEASGRGHEQYF.

The chain joins TRBV5-1 to TRBJ2-1; 7 bases are a match to TRBD1. V was pared by 3 bases and J by 0 bases, with 18 bases of the junction left unmatched. The length of the CDR3 is 20 residues. The germline V gene encodes CDR1 SGHRS and CDR2 YFSETQ. The chain's CDR3 is CASSSSEGASRRSSYNEQFF. The CDR3 DNA sequence: TGCGCCAGCAGCTCCAGTGAGGGGGCCTCCAGGCGGAGCTCCTACAATGAGCAGTTCTTC.

There are many counts of this clonotype. This sequence joins TRBV25-1 and TRBJ2-1; D tentatively reads TRBD1 or TRBD2 (5 bases each). In germline, CDR1 is MGHDK, CDR2 SYGVNS. The CDR3 is made up of 14 amino acids. Trimming removed 1 base at V and 5 bases at J, with 9 bases between. The CDR3 bases are TGTGCCAGCAGTGAATTTGGGGACCACAATGAGCAGTTCTTC. This sequence encodes CASSEFGDHNEQFF. Full variable domain (remainder filled in from reference TRBV25-1 and TRBJ2-1): EADIYQTPRYLVIGTGKKITLECSQTMGHDKMYWYQQDPGMELHLIHYSYGVNSTEKGDLSSESTVSRIRTEHFPLTLESARPSHTSQYLCASSEFGDHNEQFFGPGTRLTVL.

The table lists this clonotype with a few counts. The chain links TRBV10-3 to TRBJ2-3, with TRBD2 as a possible D gene (5 bases). CDR1 and CDR2 from the germline V gene are ENHRY and SYGVKD. The CDR3 runs 14 residues. Trimming stripped 10 bases from V and 0 bases from J, with 14 bases between. Here the CDR3 DNA reads TGTGCCACCCTTGGTCGGACTAGCACAGATACGCAGTATTTT. Its translation is CATLGRTSTDTQYF.

The chain carries TRBV28 and TRBJ2-4; 7 bases agree with TRBD2. The CDR3 consists of 16 residues. The V segment lost 5 bases and the J segment 0 bases; nucleotides outside the gene matches: 7. The germline V gene has CDR1 MDHEN and CDR2 SYDVKM. CDR3 DNA sequence: TGTGCCAGCAGTCCCCTAGCGGTTGAAGCCAAAAACATTCAGTACTTC. The encoded protein is CASSPLAVEAKNIQYF.

This clonotype was found many times. This rearrangement joins TRBV9 to TRBJ2-7; D is perhaps TRBD1 (6 bases). The CDR3 is 14 amino acids. The germline V and J ends were trimmed by 2 bases and 1 base, with 10 bases remaining between them. Germline V gene data show CDR1 as SGDLS and CDR2 as YYNGEE. The CDR3 bases are TGTGCCAGCAGCGTCCGGACAGATTCCTACGAGCAGTACTTC. It yields the protein CASSVRTDSYEQYF.

This chain joins TRBV12-3 or TRBV12-4 and TRBJ1-4; weak D call: TRBD1 (5 bases). V dropped 6 bases and J dropped 5 bases, with 16 bases sitting between them. The CDR3 length is 15 residues. The CDR3 sequence is CASSRDSPQNEKLFF. The CDR3 DNA is TGTGCCAGCAGCAGGGACTCGCCGCAGAATGAAAAACTGTTTTTT.

This chain uses TRBV7-3 with TRBJ2-7; no clear D. With 1 base removed from V and 6 bases from J, the gap between germline ends came to 13 bases. The CDR3 length is 14 residues. CDR1 is SGHTA and CDR2 is FQGTGA in the germline V gene. The CDR3 DNA is TGTGCCAGCAGCTTAAATCCCTCGAACTCCGAGCAGTACTTC. It encodes CASSLNPSNSEQYF.

This clonotype was seen many times. V gene TRBV12-3 or TRBV12-4 combines with J gene TRBJ1-5; 9 nucleotides line up with TRBD1. After removal of 7 bases from V and 6 bases from J, the junction contained 7 bases not matched to a gene. The CDR3 loop spans 14 amino acids. The CDR3 coding sequence is TGTGCCAGCAAATCGACAGGGGGGGTTCAGCCCCAGCATTTT. It encodes CASKSTGGVQPQHF.

This clonotype was observed at least ten times. The genes are TRBV20-1 and TRBJ2-2, with 9 bases lining up with TRBD2. Germline CDR1 and CDR2: DFQATT and SNEGSKA (reference sequence). Trimming cost V 1 base and J 5 bases; bases outside gene matches: 5. This CDR3 is 15 amino acids long. CDR3 sequence reads: CSARVLAGETGELFF. The CDR3 nucleotides read TGCAGTGCTAGAGTTTTAGCGGGAGAGACCGGGGAGCTGTTTTTT.

This clonotype has ten or more counts. The rearrangement joins TRBV10-3 to TRBJ2-5; D tentatively reads TRBD1 or TRBD2 (5 bases each). The CDR3 runs to 13 residues. Trimming stripped 9 bases from V and 2 bases from J, with 13 bases between. Germline CDR1 ENHRY, CDR2 SYGVKD. CDR3 sequence (DNA): TGTGCCATTGGGACGGACCCGCAAGAGACCCAGTACTTC. Translating it yields CAIGTDPQETQYF.

This clonotype was detected many times. The rearrangement joins TRBV7-2 to TRBJ2-3, with 7 bases aligning to TRBD1. J was trimmed by 0 bases and V by 8 bases; bases with no gene match: 11. Germline CDR1 SGHTA, CDR2 FQGNSA. There are 16 residues in the CDR3. CDR3 in amino acids: CASDSGTVLSTDTQYF. The DNA of the CDR3 is TGTGCCAGCGACTCGGGGACAGTTTTGAGCACAGATACGCAGTATTTT.

This clonotype was picked up a small number of times. V usage is TRBV29-1 and J usage is TRBJ2-6; no reliable D call. The CDR3 has 16 residues. CDR1 and CDR2 from the germline V gene are SQVTM and ANQGSEA. V was shortened by 2 bases and J by 0 bases, with 11 bases between the two germline ends. The DNA of the CDR3 is TGCAGCGTTGAAATGCCGTCCCACTCTGGGGCCAACGTCCTGACTTTC. It specifies CSVEMPSHSGANVLTF.

Many counts were recorded for this clonotype. V usage is TRBV12-3 or TRBV12-4 and J usage is TRBJ2-7; TRBD2 aligns across 7 bases. Trimming removed 2 bases from V and 5 bases from J; junction bases left unmatched: 6. The CDR3 extends over 14 amino acids. CDR3 bases: TGTGCCAGCAGTTTATCGCGGGAGAGTGACGAGCAGTACTTC. Protein sequence: CASSLSRESDEQYF.

This clonotype was observed a few times. The chain recombines TRBV20-1 with TRBJ2-1; 10 bases are shared with TRBD2. The germline V gene encodes CDR1 DFQATT and CDR2 SNEGSKA (reference sequence). The CDR3 is 17 residues long. J lost 5 bases, V lost 6 bases, and 16 bases had no gene match. The DNA of the CDR3 is TGCAGTGCAGGTCCCGCTAGCGGGAGTCTATATAACAATGAGCAGTTCTTC. This encodes CSAGPASGSLYNNEQFF.

The gene calls are TRBV27 and TRBJ2-1, with 9 bases matching TRBD2. This CDR3 comprises 13 residues. The trim removed 6 bases at V and 5 bases at J, leaving 2 bases unmatched. CDR1 is MNHEY, CDR2 SMNVEV, per germline (reference sequence). DNA for the CDR3: TGTGCCAGCAGGGGACTAGCAAACAATGAGCAGTTCTTC. It yields the protein CASRGLANNEQFF.

This clonotype was recorded at least ten times. V gene TRBV3-1 combines with J gene TRBJ1-1, with D possibly TRBD1 on 5 matching bases. The CDR3 is made up of 14 amino acids. Germline CDR1 reads LGHDT; CDR2 reads YNNKEL (reference sequence). V lost 0 bases, J lost 9 bases, and 14 bases lay in between. CDR3 sequence: CASSQDPVRDQAFF. CDR3 sequence (DNA): TGTGCCAGCAGCCAAGATCCCGTCAGGGACCAAGCTTTCTTT.

The chain couples TRBV7-8 to TRBJ1-1; D uncertain. Per germline, CDR1 SGHVS and CDR2 FQNEAQ. The CDR3 runs to 17 residues. V lost 1 base and J 6 bases, leaving 21 bases between the germline ends. CDR3 coding DNA: TGTGCCAGCAGCTTAGAGACCCCGCTCGGGGATGGGGCTGAAGCTTTCTTT. It codes for CASSLETPLGDGAEAFF.

The V call is TRBV30, the J call TRBJ1-1; D is uncertain. Germline V CDR1 and CDR2: GTSNPN, SVGIG (reference sequence). Trimming pared 3 bases from V and 5 bases from J, leaving 16 bases between. There are 14 residues in the CDR3. The CDR3 coding sequence is TGTGCCTGGAGGTTACCTACGAGTCGGACTGAAGCTTTCTTT. Translation gives CAWRLPTSRTEAFF. The complete variable domain, with remaining parts taken from reference TRBV30 and TRBJ1-1, reads SQTIHQWPATLVQPVGSPLSLECTVEGTSNPNLYWYRQAAGRGLQLLFYSVGIGQISSEVPQNLSASRPQDRQFILSSKKLLLSDSGFYLCAWRLPTSRTEAFFGQGTRLTVV.

This CDR3 is CASSPESTASYNEQFF. CDR3 DNA: TGTGCCAGCAGCCCCGAAAGTACCGCTTCCTACAATGAGCAGTTCTTC. The V call is TRBV7-8, the J call TRBJ2-1; D is uncertain. There are 16 residues in the CDR3. Germline V lookup: CDR1 SGHVS, CDR2 FQNEAQ. Trimming left V 5 bases short and J 1 base short, with 15 bases between.

The J gene is TRBJ2-1, the V gene TRBV4-1; 9 bases match TRBD2. V lost 5 bases and J lost 4; bases outside the gene matches: 18. Germline V CDR1 and CDR2: MGHRA, YSYEKL. This CDR3 has 19 residues. CDR3 sequence (DNA): TGCGCCAGCAGCAACTCCGGGACTAGCTTTCGCAGGATATACAATGAGCAGTTCTTC. It codes for CASSNSGTSFRRIYNEQFF.

The table lists this clonotype with many counts. The CDR3 sequence is CASSPDRVLGETQYF. The CDR3 nucleotides read TGTGCCAGCAGCCCGGACAGGGTTTTAGGAGAGACCCAGTACTTC. The rearrangement uses TRBV6-2 or TRBV6-3 and TRBJ2-5, with TRBD1 identical over 8 bases. CDR1 and CDR2 from the germline V gene are MNHEY and SVGEGT. The CDR3 runs to 15 residues. With 6 bases clipped from V and 4 bases from J, the junction kept 10 bases outside the gene matches.

This clonotype was observed at least ten times. The V gene is TRBV20-1, the J gene TRBJ1-1, with TRBD1 as a possible D gene (5 bases). Germline assignment: CDR1 DFQATT and CDR2 SNEGSKA (reference sequence). V was cut by 0 bases and J by 3 bases, with 23 bases left in between. This CDR3 contains 18 residues. CDR3: CSARERWQGLSGDTEAFF. The CDR3 DNA reads TGCAGTGCTAGAGAAAGGTGGCAGGGACTTAGCGGGGACACTGAAGCTTTCTTT.